This T cell receptor beta chain was retrieved from a study of a mutant IDH1 vaccine in newly diagnosed glioma. Background on the study: Commencement of vaccination occurred 4-6 weeks following radiotherapy alone, or concurrently with temozolomide cycles. Sex distribution of treated patients was about 60% male and roughly 40% female; mean age was around 40 years. Study findings and constraints: The occurrence of vaccine-induced immune responses was seen in 93.3% of patients.

This clone was seen a single time. The antigen remains unidentified. CDR1 is SGDLS, CDR2 YYNGEE, per germline. V was clipped by 4 bases and J by 1 base, with 14 bases between them. There are 15 residues in the CDR3. Time point here: week 23, last vaccination. Each dose delivered 300 ug of mutant IDH1 20-mer peptide subcutaneously with imiquimod. Donors harbored newly found WHO grade 3 or 4 IDH1-mutant, ATRX-lost astrocytomas. Generated by immunoSEQ multiplex PCR, the TCRdb table keeps only in-frame clones and is missing some. Altogether just under 45,000 clones are present, about 91% being singletons, with the ten largest covering around 4%.

This specimen was PBMCs, taken from a glioma patient whose treatment included an IDH1 peptide vaccine. This TCR was sampled from a man aged 50 to 60 with glioma. The rearrangement links TRBV9 to TRBJ1-1; unclear D gene. CDR3 amino acids: CASSSSNGRNTEAFF. In DNA, the CDR3 is TGTGCCAGCAGCTCCTCGAACGGACGGAACACTGAAGCTTTCTTT.